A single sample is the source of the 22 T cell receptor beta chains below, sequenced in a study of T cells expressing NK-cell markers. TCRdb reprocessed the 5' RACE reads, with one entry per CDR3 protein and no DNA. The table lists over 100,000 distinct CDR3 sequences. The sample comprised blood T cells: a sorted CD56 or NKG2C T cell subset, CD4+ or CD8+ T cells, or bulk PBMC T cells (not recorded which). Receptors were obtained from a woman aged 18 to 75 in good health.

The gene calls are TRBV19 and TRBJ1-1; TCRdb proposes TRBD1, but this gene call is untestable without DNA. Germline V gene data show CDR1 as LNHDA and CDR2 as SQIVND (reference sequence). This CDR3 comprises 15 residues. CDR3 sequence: CASSHRDVMNTEAFF.

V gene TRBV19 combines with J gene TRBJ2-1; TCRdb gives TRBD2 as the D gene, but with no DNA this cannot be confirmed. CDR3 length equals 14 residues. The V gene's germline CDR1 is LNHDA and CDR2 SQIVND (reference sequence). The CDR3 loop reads CASRGLAGDNEQFF.

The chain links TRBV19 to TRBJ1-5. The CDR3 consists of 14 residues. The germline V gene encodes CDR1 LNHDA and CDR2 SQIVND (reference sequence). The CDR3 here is CASSLTERGQPQHF.

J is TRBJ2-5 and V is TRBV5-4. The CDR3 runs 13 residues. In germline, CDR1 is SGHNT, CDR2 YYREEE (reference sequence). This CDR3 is CASSLSVQETQYF.

The CDR3 is CASSYSPTGVDNYGYTF. This chain links TRBV27 with TRBJ1-2; TCRdb lists TRBD1, though no DNA is available to test this call. The germline V gene has CDR1 MNHEY and CDR2 SMNVEV (reference sequence). The length of the CDR3 is 17 residues.

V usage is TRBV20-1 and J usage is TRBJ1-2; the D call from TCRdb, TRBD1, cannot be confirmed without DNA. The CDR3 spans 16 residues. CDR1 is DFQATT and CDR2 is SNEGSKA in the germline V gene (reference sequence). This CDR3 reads CSARQRGAGQNYGYTF.

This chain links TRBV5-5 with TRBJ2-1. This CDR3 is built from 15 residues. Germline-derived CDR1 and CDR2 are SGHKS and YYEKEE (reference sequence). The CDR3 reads CASNQVTEVYNEQFF.

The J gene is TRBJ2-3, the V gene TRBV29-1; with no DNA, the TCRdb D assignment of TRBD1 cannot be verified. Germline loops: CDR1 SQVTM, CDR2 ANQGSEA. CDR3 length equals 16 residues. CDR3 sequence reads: CSVEDGYRASTDTQYF.

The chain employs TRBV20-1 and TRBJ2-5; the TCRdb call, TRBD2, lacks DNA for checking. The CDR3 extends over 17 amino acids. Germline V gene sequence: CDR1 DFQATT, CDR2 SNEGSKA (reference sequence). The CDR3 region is CSATGTSGGAHQETQYF.

The CDR3: CACSLGAGELFF. The rearrangement links TRBV12-3 or TRBV12-4 to TRBJ2-2. The CDR3 totals 12 residues.

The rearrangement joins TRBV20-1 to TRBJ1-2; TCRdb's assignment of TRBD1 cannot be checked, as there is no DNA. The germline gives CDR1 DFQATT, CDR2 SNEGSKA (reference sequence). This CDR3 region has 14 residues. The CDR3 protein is CSPQEPGQDYGYTF.

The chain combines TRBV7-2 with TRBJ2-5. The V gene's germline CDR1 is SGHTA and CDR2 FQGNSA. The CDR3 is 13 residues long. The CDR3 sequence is CASSKDYQETQYF.

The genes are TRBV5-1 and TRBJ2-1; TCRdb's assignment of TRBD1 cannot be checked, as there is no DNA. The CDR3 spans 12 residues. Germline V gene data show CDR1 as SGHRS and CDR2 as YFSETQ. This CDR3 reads CASTPGGNEQFF.

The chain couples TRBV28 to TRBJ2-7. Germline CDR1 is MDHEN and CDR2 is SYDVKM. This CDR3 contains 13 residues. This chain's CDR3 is CASSSTKSYEQYF.

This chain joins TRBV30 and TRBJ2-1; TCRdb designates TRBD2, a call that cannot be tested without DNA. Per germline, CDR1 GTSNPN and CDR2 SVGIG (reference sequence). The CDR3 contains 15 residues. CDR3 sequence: CAFTGLAGGRNEQFF.

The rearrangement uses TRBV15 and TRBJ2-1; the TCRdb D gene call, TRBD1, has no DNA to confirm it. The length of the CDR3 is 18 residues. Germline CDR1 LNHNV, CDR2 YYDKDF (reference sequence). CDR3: CATSLPGAVISRHNEQFF.

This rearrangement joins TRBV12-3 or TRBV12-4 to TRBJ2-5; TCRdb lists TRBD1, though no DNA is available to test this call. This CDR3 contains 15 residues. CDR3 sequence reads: CASSSRDGGLETQYF.

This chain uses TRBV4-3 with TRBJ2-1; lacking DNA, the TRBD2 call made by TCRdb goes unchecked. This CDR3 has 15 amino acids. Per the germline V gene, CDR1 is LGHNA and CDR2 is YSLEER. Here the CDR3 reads CASSQDRRGGGEQFF.

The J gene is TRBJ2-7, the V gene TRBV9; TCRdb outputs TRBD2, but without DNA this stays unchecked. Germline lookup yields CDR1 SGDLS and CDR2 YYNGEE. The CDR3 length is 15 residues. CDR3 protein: CASSHDSGLSYEQYF.

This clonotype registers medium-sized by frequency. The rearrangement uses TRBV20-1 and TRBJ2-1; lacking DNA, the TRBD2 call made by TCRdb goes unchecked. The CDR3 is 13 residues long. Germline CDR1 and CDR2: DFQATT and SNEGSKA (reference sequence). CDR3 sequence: CSVGGGPFNEQFF.

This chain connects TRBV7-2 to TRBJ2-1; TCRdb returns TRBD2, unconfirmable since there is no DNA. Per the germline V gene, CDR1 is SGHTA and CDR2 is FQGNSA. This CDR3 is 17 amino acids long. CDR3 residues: CASSFAIAGSSYNEQFF.

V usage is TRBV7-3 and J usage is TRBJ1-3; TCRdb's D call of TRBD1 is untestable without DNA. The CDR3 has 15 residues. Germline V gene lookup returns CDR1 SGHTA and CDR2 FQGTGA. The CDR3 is CASSLTGTIGNTIYF.